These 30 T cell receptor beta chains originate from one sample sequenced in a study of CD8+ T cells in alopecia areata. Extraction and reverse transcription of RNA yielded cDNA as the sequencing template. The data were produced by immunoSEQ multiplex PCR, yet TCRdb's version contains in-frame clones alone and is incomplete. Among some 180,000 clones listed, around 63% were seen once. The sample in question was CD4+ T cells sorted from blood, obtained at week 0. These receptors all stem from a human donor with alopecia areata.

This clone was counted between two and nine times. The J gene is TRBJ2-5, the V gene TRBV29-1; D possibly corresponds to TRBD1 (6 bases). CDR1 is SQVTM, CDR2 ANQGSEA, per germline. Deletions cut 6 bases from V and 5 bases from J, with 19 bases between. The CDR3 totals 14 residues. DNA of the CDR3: TGCAGCGTCCTAGGACAGTGGTGGGGTGAGACCCAGTACTTC. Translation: CSVLGQWWGETQYF.

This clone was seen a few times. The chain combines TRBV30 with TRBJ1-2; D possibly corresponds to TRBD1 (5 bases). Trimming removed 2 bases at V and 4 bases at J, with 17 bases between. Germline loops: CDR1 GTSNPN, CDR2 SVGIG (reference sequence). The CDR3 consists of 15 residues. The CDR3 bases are TGTGCCTGGAGTTTGACCCTCGGGGGGACCTATGGCTACACCTTC. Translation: CAWSLTLGGTYGYTF.

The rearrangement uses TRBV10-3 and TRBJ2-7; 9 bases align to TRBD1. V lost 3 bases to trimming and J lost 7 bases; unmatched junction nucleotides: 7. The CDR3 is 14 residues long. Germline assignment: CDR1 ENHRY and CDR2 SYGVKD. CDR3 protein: CAISDRTGAWEQYF. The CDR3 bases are TGTGCCATCAGTGACAGGACAGGGGCATGGGAGCAGTACTTC.

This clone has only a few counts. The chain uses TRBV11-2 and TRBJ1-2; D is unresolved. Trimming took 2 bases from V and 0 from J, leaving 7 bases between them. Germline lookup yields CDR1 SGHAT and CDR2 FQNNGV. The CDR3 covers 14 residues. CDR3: CASSLPRTNYGYTF. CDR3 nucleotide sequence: TGTGCCAGCAGCTTACCCAGGACTAACTATGGCTACACCTTC.

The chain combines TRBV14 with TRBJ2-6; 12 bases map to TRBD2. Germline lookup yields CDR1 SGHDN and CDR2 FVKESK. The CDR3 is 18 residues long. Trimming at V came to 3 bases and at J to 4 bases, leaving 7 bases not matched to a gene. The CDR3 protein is CASSQGLAGGPGANVLTF. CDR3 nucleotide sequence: TGTGCCAGCAGCCAGGGCCTAGCGGGGGGGCCCGGGGCCAACGTCCTGACTTTC.

This chain's CDR3 is CSVRTSGGHETQYF. The CDR3, as DNA: TGCAGCGTCCGGACTAGCGGGGGTCATGAGACCCAGTACTTC. The chain is built from TRBV29-1 and TRBJ2-5; 13 positions match TRBD2. Trimming took 6 bases from V and 5 from J; bases not matched to a gene: 6. The CDR3 extends over 14 amino acids. CDR1 and CDR2 from the germline V gene are SQVTM and ANQGSEA.

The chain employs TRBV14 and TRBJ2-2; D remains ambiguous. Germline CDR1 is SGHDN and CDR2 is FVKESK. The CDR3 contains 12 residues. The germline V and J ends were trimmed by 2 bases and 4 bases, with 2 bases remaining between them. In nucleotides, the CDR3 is TGTGCCAGCAGCCAATTCACCGGGGAGCTGTTTTTT. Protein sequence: CASSQFTGELFF. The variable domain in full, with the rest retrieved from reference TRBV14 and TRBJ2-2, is EAGVTQFPSHSVIEKGQTVTLRCDPISGHDNLYWYRRVMGKEIKFLLHFVKESKQDESGMPNNRFLAERTGGTYSTLKVQPAELEDSGVYFCASSQFTGELFFGEGSRLTVL.

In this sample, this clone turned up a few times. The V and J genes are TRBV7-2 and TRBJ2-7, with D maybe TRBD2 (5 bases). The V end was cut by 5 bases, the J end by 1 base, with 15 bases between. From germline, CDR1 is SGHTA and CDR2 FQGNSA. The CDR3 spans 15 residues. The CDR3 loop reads CASSILLGVSYEQYF. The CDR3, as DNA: TGTGCCAGCAGCATACTATTGGGAGTATCCTACGAGCAGTACTTC.

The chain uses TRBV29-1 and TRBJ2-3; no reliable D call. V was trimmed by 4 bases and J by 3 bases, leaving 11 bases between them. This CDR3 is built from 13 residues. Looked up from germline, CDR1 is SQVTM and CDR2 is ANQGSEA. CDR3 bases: TGCAGCGTTGTTACGTTCTATACAGATACGCAGTATTTT. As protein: CSVVTFYTDTQYF.

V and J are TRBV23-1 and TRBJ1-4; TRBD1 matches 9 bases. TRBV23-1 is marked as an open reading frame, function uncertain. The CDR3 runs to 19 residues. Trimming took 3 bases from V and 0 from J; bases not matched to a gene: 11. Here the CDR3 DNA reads TGCGCCAGCAGTCATTCGAGGGGACAGGGCTTTTCAACTAATGAAAAACTGTTTTTT. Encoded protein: CASSHSRGQGFSTNEKLFF.

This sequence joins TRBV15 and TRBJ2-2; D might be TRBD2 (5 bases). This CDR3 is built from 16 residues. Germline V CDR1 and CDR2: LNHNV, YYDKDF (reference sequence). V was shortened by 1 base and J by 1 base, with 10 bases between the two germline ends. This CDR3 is CATSRVGGLNTGELFF. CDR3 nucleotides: TGTGCCACCAGCAGAGTGGGCGGACTGAACACCGGGGAGCTGTTTTTT.

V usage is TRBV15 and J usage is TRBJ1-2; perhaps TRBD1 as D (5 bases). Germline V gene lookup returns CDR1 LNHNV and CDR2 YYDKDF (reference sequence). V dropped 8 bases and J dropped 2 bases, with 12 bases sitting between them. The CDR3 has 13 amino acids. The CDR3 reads CATSSAGNYGYTF. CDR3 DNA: TGTGCCACCTCAAGCGCAGGGAACTATGGCTACACCTTC.

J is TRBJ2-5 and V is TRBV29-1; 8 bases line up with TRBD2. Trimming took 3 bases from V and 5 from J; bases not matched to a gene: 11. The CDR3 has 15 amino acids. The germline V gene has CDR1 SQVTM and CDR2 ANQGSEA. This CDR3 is CSVEVGLAGGETQYF. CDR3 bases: TGCAGCGTTGAGGTTGGGCTAGCGGGCGGCGAGACCCAGTACTTC.

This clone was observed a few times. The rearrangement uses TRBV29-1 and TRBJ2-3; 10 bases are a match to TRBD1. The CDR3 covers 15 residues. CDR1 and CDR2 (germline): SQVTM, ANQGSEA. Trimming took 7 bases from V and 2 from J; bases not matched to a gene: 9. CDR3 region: CSASGDRGITDTQYF. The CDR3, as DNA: TGCAGCGCCAGTGGGGACAGGGGAATCACAGATACGCAGTATTTT.

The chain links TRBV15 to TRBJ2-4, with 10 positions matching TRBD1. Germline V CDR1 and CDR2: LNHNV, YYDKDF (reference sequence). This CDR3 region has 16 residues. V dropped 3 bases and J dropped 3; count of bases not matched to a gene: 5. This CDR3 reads CATSRTGGNSKNIQYF. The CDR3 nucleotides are TGTGCCACCAGCAGGACAGGGGGCAATAGCAAAAACATTCAGTACTTC.

The CDR3 loop reads CASSQQGAGIINYGYTF. CDR3 sequence (DNA): TGCGCCAGCAGTCAACAGGGGGCGGGGATTATTAACTATGGCTACACCTTC. The chain links TRBV23-1 to TRBJ1-2; 8 nucleotides agree with TRBD1. TRBV23-1 is an ORF; its function is uncertain. CDR3 size: 17 residues. Trimming removed 2 bases from V and 1 base from J; junction bases left unmatched: 9.

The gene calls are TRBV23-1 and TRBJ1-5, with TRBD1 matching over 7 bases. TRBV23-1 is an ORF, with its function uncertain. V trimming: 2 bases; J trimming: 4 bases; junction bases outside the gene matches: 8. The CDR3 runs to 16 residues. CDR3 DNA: TGCGCCAGCAGTCAAATAAGGGGGCAAAAGAATCAGCCCCAGCATTTT. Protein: CASSQIRGQKNQPQHF.

The CDR3: CASGFLTGGASPLHF. The CDR3 coding sequence is TGTGCTAGTGGTTTCCTGACAGGGGGCGCATCACCCCTCCACTTT. The chain carries TRBV12-5 and TRBJ1-6, with TRBD1 matching 10 bases. The germline V gene has CDR1 LGHNT and CDR2 FRNRAP. The V segment lost 3 bases and the J segment 10 bases; nucleotides outside the gene matches: 6. The CDR3 runs 15 residues. Full variable domain (remainder filled in from reference TRBV12-5 and TRBJ1-6): DARVTQTPRHKVTEMGQEVTMRCQPILGHNTVFWYRQTMMQGLELLAYFRNRAPLDDSGMPKDRFSAEMPDATLATLKIQPSEPRDSAVYFCASGFLTGGASPLHFGNGTRLTVT.

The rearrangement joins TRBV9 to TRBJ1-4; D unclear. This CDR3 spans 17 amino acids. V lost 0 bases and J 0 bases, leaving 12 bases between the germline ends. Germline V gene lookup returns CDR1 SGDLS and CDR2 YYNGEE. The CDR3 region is CASSVGGAHPTNEKLFF. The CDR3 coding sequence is TGTGCCAGCAGCGTAGGGGGAGCCCATCCAACTAATGAAAAACTGTTTTTT.

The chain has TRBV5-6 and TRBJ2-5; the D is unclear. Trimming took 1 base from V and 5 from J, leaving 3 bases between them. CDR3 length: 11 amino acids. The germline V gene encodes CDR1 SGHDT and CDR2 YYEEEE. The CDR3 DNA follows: TGTGCCAGCAGCTTGATGGAGACCCAGTACTTC. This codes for CASSLMETQYF.

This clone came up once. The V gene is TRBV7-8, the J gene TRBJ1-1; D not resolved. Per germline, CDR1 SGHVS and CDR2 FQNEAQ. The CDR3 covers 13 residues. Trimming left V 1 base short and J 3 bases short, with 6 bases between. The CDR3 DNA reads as TGTGCCAGCAGCTTAGTAGTGCACACTGAAGCTTTCTTT. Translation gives CASSLVVHTEAFF.

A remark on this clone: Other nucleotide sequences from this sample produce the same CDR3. DNA of the CDR3: TGTGCCAGCAACGGGGGGCTAAGCACAGATACGCAGTATTTT. Translated, it gives CASNGGLSTDTQYF. This chain uses TRBV7-2 with TRBJ2-3; TRBD2 is a possible D gene (7 bases). Between the trimmed V and J ends, which lost 7 bases and 0 bases, there was a span of 11 bases. The germline CDR1 and CDR2 sequences are SGHTA and FQGNSA. CDR3 length: 14 amino acids.

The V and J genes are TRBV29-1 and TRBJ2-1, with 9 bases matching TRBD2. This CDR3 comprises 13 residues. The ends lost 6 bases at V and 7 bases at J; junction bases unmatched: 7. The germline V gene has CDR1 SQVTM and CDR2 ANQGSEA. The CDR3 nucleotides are TGCAGCGTCCGGCGGGGGGGCTCGAATGAGCAGTTCTTC. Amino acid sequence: CSVRRGGSNEQFF.

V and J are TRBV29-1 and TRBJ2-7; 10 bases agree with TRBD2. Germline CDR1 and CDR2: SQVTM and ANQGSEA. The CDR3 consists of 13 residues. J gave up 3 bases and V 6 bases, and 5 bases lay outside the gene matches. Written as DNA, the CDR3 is TGCAGCGTGGAGACTAGCGGGCGCTACGAGCAGTACTTC. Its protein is CSVETSGRYEQYF.

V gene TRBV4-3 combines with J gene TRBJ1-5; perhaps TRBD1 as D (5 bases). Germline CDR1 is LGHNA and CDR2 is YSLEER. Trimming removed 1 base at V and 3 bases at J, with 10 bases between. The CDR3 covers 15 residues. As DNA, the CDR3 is TGCGCCAGCAGCCAAGGCCCAGGGAACAATCAGCCCCAGCATTTT. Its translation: CASSQGPGNNQPQHF.

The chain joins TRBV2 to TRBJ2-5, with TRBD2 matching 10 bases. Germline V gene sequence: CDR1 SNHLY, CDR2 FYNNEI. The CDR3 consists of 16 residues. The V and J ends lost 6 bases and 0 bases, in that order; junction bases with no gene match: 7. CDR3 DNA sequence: TGTGCCAGCAGAGCTAGCGGGGGCGAGTACCAAGAGACCCAGTACTTC. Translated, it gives CASRASGGEYQETQYF.

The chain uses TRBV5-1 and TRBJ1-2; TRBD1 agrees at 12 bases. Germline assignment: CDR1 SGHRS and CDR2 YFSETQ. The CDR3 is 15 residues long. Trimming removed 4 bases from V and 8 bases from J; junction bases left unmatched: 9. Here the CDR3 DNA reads TGCGCCAGCAGCCCGCCGGGACAGGGGGCAATCGGCTACACCTTC. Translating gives CASSPPGQGAIGYTF.

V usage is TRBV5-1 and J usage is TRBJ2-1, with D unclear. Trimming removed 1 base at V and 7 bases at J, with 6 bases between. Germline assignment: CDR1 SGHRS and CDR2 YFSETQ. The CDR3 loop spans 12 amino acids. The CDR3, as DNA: TGCGCCAGCAGCTTGAAGGGAAATGAGCAGTTCTTC. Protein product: CASSLKGNEQFF.

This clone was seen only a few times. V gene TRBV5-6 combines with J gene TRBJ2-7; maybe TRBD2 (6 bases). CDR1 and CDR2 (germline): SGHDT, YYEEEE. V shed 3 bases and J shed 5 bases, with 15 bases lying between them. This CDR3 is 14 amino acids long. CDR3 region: CASSSRDFQNEQYF. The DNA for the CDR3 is TGTGCCAGCAGCTCAAGGGACTTCCAGAACGAGCAGTACTTC.

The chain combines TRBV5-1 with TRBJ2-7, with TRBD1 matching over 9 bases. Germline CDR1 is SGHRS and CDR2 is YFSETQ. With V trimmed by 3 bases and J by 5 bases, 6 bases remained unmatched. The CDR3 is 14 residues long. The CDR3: CASSSGQGLDEQYF. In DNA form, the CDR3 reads TGCGCCAGCAGCTCGGGACAGGGATTGGACGAGCAGTACTTC.